The source of this T cell receptor (beta chain) is a study of a mutant IDH1 vaccine in newly diagnosed glioma. On the study more broadly: Eight vaccine doses were administered to patients at weeks 1, 3, 5, 7, 11, 15, 19 and 23. The treated group averaged approximately 38 years old and was around 62% male, approximately 38% female.

The germline V gene encodes CDR1 SGDLS and CDR2 YYNGEE. V was clipped by 0 bases and J by 4 bases, with 11 bases between them. This CDR3 comprises 15 residues. As to this clone: The antigen is not known.

Time point specified: week 5, during vaccination. Each vaccine dose was 300 ug of mutant IDH1 20-mer peptide, with topical imiquimod. The protocol was immunoSEQ multiplex PCR, while the TCRdb copy is restricted to in-frame clones and leaves out a portion. The sample includes approximately 76,000 clones, 91% of them seen just once. The clonotype originates from a woman aged 50 to 60 with glioma. Specimen: PBMCs, collected from a glioma patient whose treatment included an IDH1 peptide vaccine. The chain carries TRBV9 and TRBJ2-1, with D maybe TRBD1 (7 bases). CDR3 in DNA: TGTGCCAGCAGCGTAGGCGGGACAGATTACAATGAGCAGTTCTTC. Its protein is CASSVGGTDYNEQFF.